This T cell receptor (beta chain) was sequenced during a study of cytotoxic CD8 clonotypes in ibrutinib-treated CLL. The CDR3 length is 15 residues. V gave up 6 bases and J gave up 6 bases, with 17 bases separating them. Germline lookup yields CDR1 LNHDA and CDR2 SQIVND (reference sequence). Clones were read by immunoSEQ multiplex PCR, and TCRdb kept only the in-frame ones, dropping some. This table holds 270,000 or so clones, 76% found once. Concerning this clone itself: The antigen is not known.

Study results and caveats: The study found public clonotypes uncommon, contracting or stable on treatment. A rise in clonality was seen at ibrutinib response, and a fall back toward baseline was seen at progression. In comparison with age-matched healthy donors, baseline clonality was higher and tracked circulating CD8+ T-cell counts.

The source is a human donor with chronic lymphocytic leukemia. The starting material was PBMCs, obtained at disease progression, from a patient treated with ibrutinib. This chain links TRBV19 with TRBJ1-4; no reliable D call. CDR3 loop: CASRSLLFVDEKLFF. The CDR3 DNA reads as TGTGCCAGTAGATCATTGTTATTTGTGGATGAAAAACTGTTTTTT. The variable domain in full, with the rest retrieved from reference TRBV19 and TRBJ1-4, is DGGITQSPKYLFRKEGQNVTLSCEQNLNHDAMYWYRQDPGQGLRLIYYSQIVNDFQKGDIAEGYSVSREKKESFPLTVTSAQKNPTAFYLCASRSLLFVDEKLFFGSGTQLSVL.